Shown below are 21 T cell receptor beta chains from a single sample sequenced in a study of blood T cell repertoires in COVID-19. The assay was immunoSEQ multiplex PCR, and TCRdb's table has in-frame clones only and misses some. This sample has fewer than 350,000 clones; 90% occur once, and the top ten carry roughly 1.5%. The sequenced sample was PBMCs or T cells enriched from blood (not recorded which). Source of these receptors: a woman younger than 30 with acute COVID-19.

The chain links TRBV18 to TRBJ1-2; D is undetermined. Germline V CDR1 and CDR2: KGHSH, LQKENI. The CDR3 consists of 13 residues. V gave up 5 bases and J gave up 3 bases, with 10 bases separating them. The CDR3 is CASSMGSYYGYTF. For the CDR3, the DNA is TGTGCCAGCTCAATGGGCTCTTACTATGGCTACACCTTC.

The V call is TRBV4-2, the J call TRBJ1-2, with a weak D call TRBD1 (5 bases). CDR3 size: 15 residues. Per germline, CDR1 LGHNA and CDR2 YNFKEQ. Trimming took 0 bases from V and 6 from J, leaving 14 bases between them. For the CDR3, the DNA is TGTGCCAGCAGCCAAGATTGGTCAGGGCAGGATGGCTACACCTTC. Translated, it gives CASSQDWSGQDGYTF.

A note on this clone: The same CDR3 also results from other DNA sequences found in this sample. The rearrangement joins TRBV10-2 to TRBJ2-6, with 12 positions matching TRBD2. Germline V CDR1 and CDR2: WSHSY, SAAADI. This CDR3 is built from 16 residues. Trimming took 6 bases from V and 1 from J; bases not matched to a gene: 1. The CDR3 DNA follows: TGCGCCAGCAGGACTAGCGGGAGTTCTGGGGCCAACGTCCTGACTTTC. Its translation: CASRTSGSSGANVLTF.

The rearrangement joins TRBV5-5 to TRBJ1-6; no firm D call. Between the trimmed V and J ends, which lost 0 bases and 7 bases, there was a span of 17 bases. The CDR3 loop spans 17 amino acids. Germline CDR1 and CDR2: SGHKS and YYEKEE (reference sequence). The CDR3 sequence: CASSLAVGTARNSPLHF. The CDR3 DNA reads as TGTGCCAGCAGCTTGGCCGTGGGTACAGCTCGAAATTCACCCCTCCACTTT.

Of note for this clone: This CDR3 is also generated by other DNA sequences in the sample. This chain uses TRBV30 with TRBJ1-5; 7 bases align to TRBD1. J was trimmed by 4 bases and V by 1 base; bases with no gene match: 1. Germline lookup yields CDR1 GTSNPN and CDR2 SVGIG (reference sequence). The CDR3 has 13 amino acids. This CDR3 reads CAWSEQGNQPQHF. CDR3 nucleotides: TGTGCCTGGAGTGAACAGGGGAATCAGCCCCAGCATTTT.

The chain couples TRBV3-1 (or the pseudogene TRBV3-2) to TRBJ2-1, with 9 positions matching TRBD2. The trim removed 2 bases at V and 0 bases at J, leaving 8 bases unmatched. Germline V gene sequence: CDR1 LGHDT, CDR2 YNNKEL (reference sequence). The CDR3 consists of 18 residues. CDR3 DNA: TGTGCCAGCAGCCAATCTTTCGCGGGAGGGAGCTCCTACAATGAGCAGTTCTTC. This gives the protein CASSQSFAGGSSYNEQFF.

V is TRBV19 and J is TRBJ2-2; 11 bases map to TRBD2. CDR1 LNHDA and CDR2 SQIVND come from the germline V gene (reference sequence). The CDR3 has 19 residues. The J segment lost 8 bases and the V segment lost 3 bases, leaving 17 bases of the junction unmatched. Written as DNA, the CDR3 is TGTGCCAGTAGTATTCGGCTACTAGCGGGAGTGGGGAAAGGAGGGGAGCTGTTTTTT. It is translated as CASSIRLLAGVGKGGELFF. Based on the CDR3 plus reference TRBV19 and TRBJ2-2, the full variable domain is DGGITQSPKYLFRKEGQNVTLSCEQNLNHDAMYWYRQDPGQGLRLIYYSQIVNDFQKGDIAEGYSVSREKKESFPLTVTSAQKNPTAFYLCASSIRLLAGVGKGGELFFGEGSRLTVL.

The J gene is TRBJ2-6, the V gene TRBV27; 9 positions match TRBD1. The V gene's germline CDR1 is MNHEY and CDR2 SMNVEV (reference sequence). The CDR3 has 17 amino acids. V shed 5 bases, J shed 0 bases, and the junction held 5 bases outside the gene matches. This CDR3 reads CASSSGQGRSGANVLTF. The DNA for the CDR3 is TGTGCCAGCAGTAGCGGACAGGGGCGCTCTGGGGCCAACGTCCTGACTTTC.

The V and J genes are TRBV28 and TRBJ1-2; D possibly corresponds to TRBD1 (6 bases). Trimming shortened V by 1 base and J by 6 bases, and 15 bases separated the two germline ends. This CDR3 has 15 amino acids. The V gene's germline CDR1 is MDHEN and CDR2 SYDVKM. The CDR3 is CASSLSYSAGDGYTF. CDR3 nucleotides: TGTGCCAGCAGTTTATCCTATTCGGCAGGGGATGGCTACACCTTC.

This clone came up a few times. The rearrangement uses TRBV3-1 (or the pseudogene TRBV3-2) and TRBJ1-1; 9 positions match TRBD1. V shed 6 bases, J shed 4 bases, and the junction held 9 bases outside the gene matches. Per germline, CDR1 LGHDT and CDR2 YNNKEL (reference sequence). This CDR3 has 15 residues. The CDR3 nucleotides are TGTGCCAGCAGACTCAATCGGGACAGGGTCACTGAAGCTTTCTTT. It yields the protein CASRLNRDRVTEAFF.

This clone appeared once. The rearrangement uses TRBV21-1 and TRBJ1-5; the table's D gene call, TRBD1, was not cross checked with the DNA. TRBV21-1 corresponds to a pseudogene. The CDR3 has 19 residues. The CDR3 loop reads CASSKVDPGTGDGNQPQHF. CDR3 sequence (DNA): TGTGCCAGCAGCAAAGTCGACCCCGGGACAGGGGACGGCAATCAGCCCCAGCATTTT.

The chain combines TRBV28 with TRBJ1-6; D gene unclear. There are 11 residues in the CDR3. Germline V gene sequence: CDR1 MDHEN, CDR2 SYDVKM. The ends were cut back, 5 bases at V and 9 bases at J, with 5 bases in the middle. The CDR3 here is CASSVASPLHF. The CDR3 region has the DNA TGTGCCAGCAGTGTAGCTTCACCCCTCCACTTT.

CDR3 sequence (DNA): TGTGCCAGCAGCAAAGACTCACACAGGGGGCGCGCCGGGGAGCTGTTTTTT. This translates into CASSKDSHRGRAGELFF. The chain is built from TRBV21-1 and TRBJ2-2; the table's D call, TRBD1, was not checked against the DNA. TRBV21-1 is flagged as a pseudogene. CDR3 size: 17 residues.

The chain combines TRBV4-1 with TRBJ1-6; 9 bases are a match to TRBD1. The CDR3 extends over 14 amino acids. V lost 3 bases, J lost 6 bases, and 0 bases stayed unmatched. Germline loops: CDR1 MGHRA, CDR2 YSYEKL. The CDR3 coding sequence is TGCGCCAGCAGCCAGGACAGGGGTAATTCACCCCTCCACTTT. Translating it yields CASSQDRGNSPLHF.

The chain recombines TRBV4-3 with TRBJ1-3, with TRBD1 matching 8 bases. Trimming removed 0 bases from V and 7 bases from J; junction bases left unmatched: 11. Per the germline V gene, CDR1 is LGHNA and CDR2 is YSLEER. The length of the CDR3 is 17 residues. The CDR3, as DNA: TGCGCCAGCAGCCAAGATTTTGGACAGGGTGGCCGGAACACCATATATTTT. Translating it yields CASSQDFGQGGRNTIYF.

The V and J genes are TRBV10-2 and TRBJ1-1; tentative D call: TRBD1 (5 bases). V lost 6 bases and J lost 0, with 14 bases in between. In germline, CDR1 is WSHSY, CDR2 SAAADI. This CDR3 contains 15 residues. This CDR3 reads CASRRGSTMNTEAFF. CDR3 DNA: TGCGCCAGCAGACGGGGGTCTACGATGAACACTGAAGCTTTCTTT.

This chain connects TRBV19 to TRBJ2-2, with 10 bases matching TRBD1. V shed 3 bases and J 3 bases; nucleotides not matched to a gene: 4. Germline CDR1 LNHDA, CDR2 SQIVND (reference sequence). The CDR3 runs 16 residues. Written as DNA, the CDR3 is TGTGCCAGTAGTATTAGGGGGACAGGGGACACCGGGGAGCTGTTTTTT. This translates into CASSIRGTGDTGELFF.

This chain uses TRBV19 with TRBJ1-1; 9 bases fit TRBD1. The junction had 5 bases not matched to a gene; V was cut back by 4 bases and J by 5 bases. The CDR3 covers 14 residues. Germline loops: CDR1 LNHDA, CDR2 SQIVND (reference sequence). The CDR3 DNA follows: TGTGCCAGTAGTAAGGACAGGGGTTGGACTGAAGCTTTCTTT. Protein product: CASSKDRGWTEAFF. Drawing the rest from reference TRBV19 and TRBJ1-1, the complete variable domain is DGGITQSPKYLFRKEGQNVTLSCEQNLNHDAMYWYRQDPGQGLRLIYYSQIVNDFQKGDIAEGYSVSREKKESFPLTVTSAQKNPTAFYLCASSKDRGWTEAFFGQGTRLTVV.

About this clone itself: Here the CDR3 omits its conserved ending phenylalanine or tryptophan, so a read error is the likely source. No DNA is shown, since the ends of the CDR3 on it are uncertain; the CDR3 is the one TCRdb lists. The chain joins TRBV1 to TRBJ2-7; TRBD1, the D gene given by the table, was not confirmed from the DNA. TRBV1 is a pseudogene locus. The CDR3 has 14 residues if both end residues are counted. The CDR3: CTSSHQKDRLSLSD.

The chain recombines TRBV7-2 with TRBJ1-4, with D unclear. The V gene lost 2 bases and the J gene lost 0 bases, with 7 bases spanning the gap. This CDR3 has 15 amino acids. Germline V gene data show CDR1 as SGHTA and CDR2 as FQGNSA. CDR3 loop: CASSLLSATNEKLFF. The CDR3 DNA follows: TGTGCCAGCAGCTTACTTTCAGCAACTAATGAAAAACTGTTTTTT.

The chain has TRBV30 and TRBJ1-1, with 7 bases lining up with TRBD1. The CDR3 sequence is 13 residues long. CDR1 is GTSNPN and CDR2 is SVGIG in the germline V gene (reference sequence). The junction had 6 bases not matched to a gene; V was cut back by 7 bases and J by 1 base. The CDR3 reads CASPTGKNTEAFF. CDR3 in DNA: TGTGCCTCCCCGACAGGGAAGAACACTGAAGCTTTCTTT.